This T cell receptor (beta chain) was identified during a study of cytomegalovirus exposure and HLA in healthy donors. Overall study context: The roughly 700 first-cohort repertoires shared a platform with the 120 or so validation repertoires, as reported in a later analysis.

Overall study results and limits: Most TCR sequences were rare, but some public TCRs occurred in many donors.

The donors were members of the roughly 120-subject validation cohort (separate from the approximately 670-subject first cohort). Germline-derived CDR1 and CDR2 are MNHEY and SMNVEV (reference sequence). V was pared by 3 bases and J by 5 bases, with 10 bases of the junction left unmatched. The CDR3 is 18 residues long. Measured with immunoSEQ multiplex PCR; TCRdb has only the in-frame clones, and not every one. The data contain almost 70,000 clones, just over 95% of them singletons. In regard to this clone: Its matching antigen is unknown.

The sample taken for sequencing was PBMCs. The sequence was obtained from a woman aged 18-29 years in good health and CMV-seropositive. V and J are TRBV27 and TRBJ2-1, with 13 positions matching TRBD2. For the CDR3, the DNA is TGTGCCAGCAGTTTCTACCCCGGGACTAGCGGGATCAACAATGAGCAGTTCTTC. This encodes CASSFYPGTSGINNEQFF.